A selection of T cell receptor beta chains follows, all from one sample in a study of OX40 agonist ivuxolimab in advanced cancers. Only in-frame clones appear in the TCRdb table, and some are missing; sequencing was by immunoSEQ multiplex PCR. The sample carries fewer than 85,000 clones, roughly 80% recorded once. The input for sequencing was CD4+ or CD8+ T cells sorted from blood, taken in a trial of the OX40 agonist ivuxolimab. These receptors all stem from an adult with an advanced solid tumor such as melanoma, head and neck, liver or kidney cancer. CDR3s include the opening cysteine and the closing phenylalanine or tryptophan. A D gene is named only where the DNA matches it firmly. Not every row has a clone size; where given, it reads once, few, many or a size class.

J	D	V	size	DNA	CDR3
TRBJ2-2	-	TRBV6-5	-	TGTGCCAGCAGTTACTCGGACGTTCTCAACACCGGGGAGCTGTTTTTT	CASSYSDVLNTGELFF
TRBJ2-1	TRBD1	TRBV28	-	TGTGCCAGCAGTTTACAATCAGGGGGCTACAATGAGCAGTTCTTC	CASSLQSGGYNEQFF
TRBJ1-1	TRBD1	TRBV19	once	TGTGCCAGTAGTAGAGCAGGGGGCGCCACTGAAGCTTTCTTT	CASSRAGGATEAFF
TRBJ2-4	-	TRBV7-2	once	TGTGCCAGCAGCTCCCTTGGGACATCCAAAAACATTCAGTACTTC	CASSSLGTSKNIQYF
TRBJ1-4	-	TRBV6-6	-	TGTGCCAGCAGTTATCAGGCTGCAACTAATGAAAAACTGTTTTTT	CASSYQAATNEKLFF
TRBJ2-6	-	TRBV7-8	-	TGTGCCAGCAGGAATAGGGAAGGAGGGGCCAACGTCCTGACTTTC	CASRNREGGANVLTF
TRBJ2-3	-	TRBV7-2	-	TGTGCCAGCAGCTCCCTTTCCGTCACAGATACGCAGTATTTT	CASSSLSVTDTQYF
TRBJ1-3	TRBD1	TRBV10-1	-	TGCGCCAGCAGCGAAAACGACAGGGCTGGAAACACCATATATTTT	CASSENDRAGNTIYF
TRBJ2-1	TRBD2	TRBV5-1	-	TGCGCCAGCAGCTCTAGCGGGGGCTACAATGAGCAGTTCTTC	CASSSSGGYNEQFF
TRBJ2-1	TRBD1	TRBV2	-	TGTGCCAGCAGCTGGGGACAGGGGAATGAGCAGTTCTTC	CASSWGQGNEQFF
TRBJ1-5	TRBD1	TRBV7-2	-	TGTGCCAGCAGCTTAAGACAGGGTGTTCAGCCCCAGCATTTT	CASSLRQGVQPQHF
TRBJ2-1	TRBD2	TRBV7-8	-	TGTGCCAGCAGCTTAGGTCGGGCTAGCGGGAGTAATGAGCAGTTCTTC	CASSLGRASGSNEQFF
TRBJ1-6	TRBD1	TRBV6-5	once	TGTGCCAGCAGCTCGTTGACAGGGGCGGGTTCACCCCTCCACTTT	CASSSLTGAGSPLHF
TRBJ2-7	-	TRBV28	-	TGTGCCAGCAGGCACTTCGACAGCTACGAGCAGTACTTC	CASRHFDSYEQYF
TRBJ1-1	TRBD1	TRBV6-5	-	TGTGCCAGCAGTTACCCGACAGGGAAGAACACTGAAGCTTTCTTT	CASSYPTGKNTEAFF
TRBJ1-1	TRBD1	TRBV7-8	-	TGTGCCAGCAGCTTAAGGGGACAGGGAGGGTTTTACATGAACACTGAAGCTTTCTTT	CASSLRGQGGFYMNTEAFF
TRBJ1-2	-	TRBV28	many	TGTGCCAGCAGTTTCTGGGCCAGCACCGTCTATGGCTACACCTTC	CASSFWASTVYGYTF
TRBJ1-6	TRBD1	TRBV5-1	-	TGCGCCAGCACTCGGGGACCCGACAGGGAGAAGTCACCCCTCCACTTT	CASTRGPDREKSPLHF
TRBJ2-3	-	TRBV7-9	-	TGTGCCAGCAGCTTAGCGCAGCAGGGGAGGGTCCTTAGCACAGATACGCAGTATTTT	CASSLAQQGRVLSTDTQYF
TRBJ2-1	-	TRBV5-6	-	TGTGCCAGCAGCTTATATTACTATGAGCAGTTCTTC	CASSLYYYEQFF
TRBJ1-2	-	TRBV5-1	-	TGCGCCAGCAGCTTGGCCGGGCAGATTAACTATGGCTACACCTTC	CASSLAGQINYGYTF
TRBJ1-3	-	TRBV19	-	TGTGCCAGTAGTATAGGCGGGACCTCTGGAAACACCATATATTTT	CASSIGGTSGNTIYF
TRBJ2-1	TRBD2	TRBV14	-	TGTGCCAGCAGCCAAGCCGGGACTACTTACAATGAGCAGTTCTTC	CASSQAGTTYNEQFF
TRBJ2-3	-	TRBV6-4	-	TGTGCCAGCAGTGACTCGGGCGGCTACACAGATACGCAGTATTTT	CASSDSGGYTDTQYF
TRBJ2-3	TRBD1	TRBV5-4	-	TGTGCCAGCAGCTGGCCGGGACAGGGGGGCACAGATACGCAGTATTTT	CASSWPGQGGTDTQYF
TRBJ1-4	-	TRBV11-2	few	TGTGCCAGCAGCTTATATCGGGGGATTAATGAAAAACTGTTTTTT	CASSLYRGINEKLFF
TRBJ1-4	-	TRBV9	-	TGTGCCAGCAGCGGGCTACAGGGCTTGAACGAAAAACTGTTTTTT	CASSGLQGLNEKLFF
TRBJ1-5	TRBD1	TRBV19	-	TGTGCCAGTCATACAGGGGGCCCTAGCAATCAGCCCCAGCATTTT	CASHTGGPSNQPQHF
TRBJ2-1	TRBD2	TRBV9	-	TGTGCCAGCAGCGTAGAACTTGAGGGCGGGGGGAGCTCCTACAATGAGCAGTTCTTC	CASSVELEGGGSSYNEQFF
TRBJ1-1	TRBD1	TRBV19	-	TGTGCCAGTAGTCCTCAAAAGGGCGACAGGGGGAACACTGAAGCTTTCTTT	CASSPQKGDRGNTEAFF
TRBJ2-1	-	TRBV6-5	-	TGTGCCAGCAGTTCGGCCGGAAGCTCCTACAATGAGCAGTTCTTC	CASSSAGSSYNEQFF
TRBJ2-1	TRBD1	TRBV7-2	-	TGTGCCAGCAGACCTACGGGGACAGGGAATGAGCAGTTCTTC	CASRPTGTGNEQFF
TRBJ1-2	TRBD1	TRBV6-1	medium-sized	TGTGCCAGTTTCTTTACGACAGGGAAGGGCTACACCTTC	CASFFTTGKGYTF
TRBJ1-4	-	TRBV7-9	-	TGTGCCAGCAGCTTAAGGGCGGGGGAAAAACTGTTTTTT	CASSLRAGEKLFF
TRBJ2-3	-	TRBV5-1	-	TGCGCCAGCAGCTTGGCCATAGTTGGGGTAAAGACCGGAGATACGCAGTATTTT	CASSLAIVGVKTGDTQYF
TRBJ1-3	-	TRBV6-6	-	TGTGCCAGCAGTTACGGGGGAACTGGAAACACCATATATTTT	CASSYGGTGNTIYF
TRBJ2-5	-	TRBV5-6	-	TGTGCCAGCAGCATTCGAGAGACCCAGTACTTC	CASSIRETQYF
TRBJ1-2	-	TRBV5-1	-	TGCGCCAGCGCTGTAGAGCGCGACTATGGCTACACCTTC	CASAVERDYGYTF
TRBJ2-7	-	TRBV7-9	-	TGTGCCAGCAGCTTAGAGGGTCGACAGTCCGACGAGCAGTACTTC	CASSLEGRQSDEQYF
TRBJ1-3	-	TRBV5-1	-	TGCGCCAGCAGCTGGAGGACAGAAAACACAGGAGGAAACACCATATATTTT	CASSWRTENTGGNTIYF
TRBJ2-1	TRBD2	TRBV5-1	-	TGCGCCAGCATTCCCCAAGCTAGCGGGATATACAATGAGCAGTTCTTC	CASIPQASGIYNEQFF